This is a list of T cell receptor beta chains from one sample in a study of monozygotic twins with inflammatory bowel disease. TCRdb re-called the 5' RACE reads; every CDR3 protein appears as one record, without DNA. The sample's table shows approximately 380,000 distinct CDR3 sequences. The sample was blood. These receptors were taken from a human donor with ulcerative colitis or Crohn's disease, or a healthy co-twin of an affected twin (not recorded which). Both conserved end residues are part of each CDR3.

V gene	J gene	CDR3 protein
TRBV6-2/TRBV6-3	TRBJ2-3	CASSRRISTDTQYF
TRBV9	TRBJ2-4	CASSVGNRASLAKNIQYF
TRBV11-2	TRBJ2-7	CASSPGILSYEQYF
TRBV5-6	TRBJ2-3	CASSLAQGEDTQYF
TRBV5-1	TRBJ2-7	CASSYGQGATYEQYF
TRBV11-3	TRBJ2-3	CASSLGAPSGGPESTQYF
TRBV5-1	TRBJ2-2	CASSGGGQITGELFF
TRBV5-1	TRBJ2-6	CASSLAPLDSGANVLTF
TRBV5-1	TRBJ2-5	CASSRTQTYQETQYF
TRBV20-1	TRBJ1-1	CSALTGSRDEAFF
TRBV7-3	TRBJ1-1	CASSLLGGDPEAFF
TRBV18	TRBJ2-7	CASSPDIDGGDYEQYF
TRBV19	TRBJ2-6	CASSSQGVANSGANVLTF
TRBV9	TRBJ1-4	CASSSTGGRGNEKLFF
TRBV7-6	TRBJ2-3	CASSFISGTQYF
TRBV25-1	TRBJ1-4	CASSRQGSNEKLFF
TRBV4-1	TRBJ2-3	CASSQGDSGRPPPGTQYF
TRBV5-4	TRBJ2-5	CASSFEGGAYETQYF
TRBV10-3	TRBJ2-3	CAIRGQRTSTDTQYF
TRBV5-4	TRBJ1-1	CASSSSLRGTEAFF
TRBV3-1	TRBJ2-5	CASSQHRGHGVGETQYF
TRBV6-1	TRBJ2-7	CASRRLPGQGGYEQYF
TRBV6-2/TRBV6-3	TRBJ2-2	CASSYSFSAGQTGELFF
TRBV5-1	TRBJ2-3	CASSSQTGDTQYF
TRBV5-1	TRBJ1-2	CASSPTSNYGYTF
TRBV19	TRBJ2-5	CASSTGSSQYF
TRBV12-3/TRBV12-4	TRBJ1-6	CASSLTALNSPLHF
TRBV20-1	TRBJ2-2	CSASPGGPGELFF
TRBV18	TRBJ2-3	CASSSNRATSTDTQYF
TRBV29-1	TRBJ2-7	CSVSGTGTYEQYF
TRBV29-1	TRBJ2-6	CSVHGQGEANVLTF
TRBV28	TRBJ2-6	CASSPGGGSYVLTF
TRBV4-2	TRBJ1-5	CASSQNIGSGDQPQHF
TRBV27	TRBJ2-5	CASSFSGAFQYQETQYF
TRBV20-1	TRBJ2-7	CSAPGVYEQYF
TRBV20-1	TRBJ1-1	CSARVPGQGAPLTEAFF
TRBV5-4	TRBJ1-2	CASSVPGQGAHYTF
TRBV5-1	TRBJ2-3	CASSFGKGTDTQYF
TRBV5-6	TRBJ2-5	CASSFSSTSGQETQYF
TRBV28	TRBJ2-4	CATGGAGRVNIQYF
TRBV20-1	TRBJ2-7	CSAVKSGGGLYEQYF
TRBV11-1	TRBJ2-1	CASSWTSGGLYNEQFF